The 3 T cell receptor beta chains listed next were all sequenced from one sample in a study of T cell responses to AZD1222 COVID-19 vaccine. Measured with immunoSEQ multiplex PCR; TCRdb has only the in-frame clones, and not every one. The table shows 75,000 to 90,000 clones, with about 83% occurring only once. The source material was peripheral blood, sampled on day 0 of AZD1222 vaccination. Every receptor here comes from an adult in good health.

DNA of the CDR3: TGTGCCAGCAGCTTGCCAGGCCCCGGTGAGCAGTTCTTC. This gives the protein CASSLPGPGEQFF. The V and J genes are TRBV5-6 and TRBJ2-1; no clear D gene. The CDR3 has 13 residues. The germline V and J ends were trimmed by 1 base and 9 bases, with 11 bases remaining between them. The germline V gene encodes CDR1 SGHDT and CDR2 YYEEEE.

The V call is TRBV3-1 (or the pseudogene TRBV3-2), the J call TRBJ1-5; the D is unclear. Trimming left V 1 base short and J 3 bases short, with 7 bases between. Germline values: CDR1 LGHDT, CDR2 YNNKEL (reference sequence). The CDR3 is 14 residues long. CDR3 sequence (DNA): TGTGCCAGCAGCCAAGGTGTTAACAATCAGCCCCAGCATTTT. This gives the protein CASSQGVNNQPQHF.

The V and J genes are TRBV5-6 and TRBJ2-7; D gene unclear. The CDR3 runs to 11 residues. V was clipped by 4 bases and J by 5 bases, with 7 bases between them. Germline V gene lookup returns CDR1 SGHDT and CDR2 YYEEEE. The CDR3 sequence: CASSAPNEQYF. Here the CDR3 DNA reads TGTGCCAGCAGCGCCCCGAACGAGCAGTACTTC.